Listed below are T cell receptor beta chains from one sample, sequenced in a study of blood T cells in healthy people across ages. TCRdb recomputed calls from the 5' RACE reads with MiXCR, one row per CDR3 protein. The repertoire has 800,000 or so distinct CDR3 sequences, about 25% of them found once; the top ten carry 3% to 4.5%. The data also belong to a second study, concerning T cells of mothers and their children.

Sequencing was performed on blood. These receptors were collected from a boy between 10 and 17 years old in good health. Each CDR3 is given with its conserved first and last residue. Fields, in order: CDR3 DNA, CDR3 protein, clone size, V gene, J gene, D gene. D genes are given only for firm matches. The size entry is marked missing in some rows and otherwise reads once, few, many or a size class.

CDR3nt: TGCGCCAGCAGCCAAGTGGAGGGTCAGATGAACTACAATGAGCAGTTCTTC
CDR3aa: CASSQVEGQMNYNEQFF
abundance: NA
v_gene: TRBV4-3
j_gene: TRBJ2-1
d_gene: NA

CDR3nt: TGTGCCACCAGTGATTCCGGGACTAGCGGTAAAGAGACCCAGTACTTC
CDR3aa: CATSDSGTSGKETQYF
abundance: NA
v_gene: TRBV24-1
j_gene: TRBJ2-5
d_gene: TRBD2

CDR3nt: TGTGCCAGCTCACCGAGACAGGGACAAGGGGCTAATGAAAAACTGTTTTTT
CDR3aa: CASSPRQGQGANEKLFF
abundance: few
v_gene: TRBV18
j_gene: TRBJ1-4
d_gene: TRBD1

CDR3nt: TGCGCCAGCAGCCAAGATCTGTATTCAACAGGCTATGGCTACACCTTC
CDR3aa: CASSQDLYSTGYGYTF
abundance: few
v_gene: TRBV4-3
j_gene: TRBJ1-2
d_gene: NA

CDR3nt: TGTGCCAGCAGCTTAGAGCTAGCGGGAGTTTCCGAGCAGTACTTC
CDR3aa: CASSLELAGVSEQYF
abundance: few
v_gene: TRBV7-2
j_gene: TRBJ2-7
d_gene: TRBD2

CDR3nt: TGTGCCAGCAGTTTCTTCGGGACAGGGGTTACAGATACGCAGTATTTT
CDR3aa: CASSFFGTGVTDTQYF
abundance: NA
v_gene: TRBV28
j_gene: TRBJ2-3
d_gene: TRBD1

CDR3nt: TGCGCCAGCAGCCAAGATATTAGCGGGTCACCCCTCCACTTT
CDR3aa: CASSQDISGSPLHF
abundance: few
v_gene: TRBV4-3
j_gene: TRBJ1-6
d_gene: NA

CDR3nt: TGTGCCAGCAGTGAAACGGCAGCTAACTATGGCTACACCTTC
CDR3aa: CASSETAANYGYTF
abundance: few
v_gene: TRBV6-1
j_gene: TRBJ1-2
d_gene: NA

CDR3nt: TGTGCCAGCAGCTTGCTAGGACAGGGGGCGTCACCCCTCCACTTC
CDR3aa: CASSLLGQGASPLHF
abundance: few
v_gene: TRBV11-2
j_gene: TRBJ2-1
d_gene: TRBD1

CDR3nt: TGTGCCAGCAGCTTGGGAGGTTCCCGTATCTACTCTGGGGCCAACGTCCTGACTTTC
CDR3aa: CASSLGGSRIYSGANVLTF
abundance: NA
v_gene: TRBV7-9
j_gene: TRBJ2-6
d_gene: NA

CDR3nt: TGTGCCAGCAGCCCTACCGTCACCCTGGGTACTGAAGCTTTCTTT
CDR3aa: CASSPTVTLGTEAFF
abundance: NA
v_gene: TRBV7-9
j_gene: TRBJ1-1
d_gene: NA

CDR3nt: TGTGCCAGCTCACTAGGGGGCTCCAGAGAAGCCAAAAACATTCAGTACTTC
CDR3aa: CASSLGGSREAKNIQYF
abundance: NA
v_gene: TRBV12-3/TRBV12-4
j_gene: TRBJ2-4
d_gene: TRBD1

CDR3nt: TGCAGCGTTGATGTTGTTTACAATGAGCAGTTCTTC
CDR3aa: CSVDVVYNEQFF
abundance: NA
v_gene: TRBV29-1
j_gene: TRBJ2-1
d_gene: NA

CDR3nt: TGTGCCAGCAGTTGGACAGGGGTCGGTGAGACCCAGTACTTC
CDR3aa: CASSWTGVGETQYF
abundance: NA
v_gene: TRBV7-6
j_gene: TRBJ2-5
d_gene: TRBD1

CDR3nt: TGCGCCAGCAGCCAAAAACCAAGCACAGATACGCAGTATTTT
CDR3aa: CASSQKPSTDTQYF
abundance: few
v_gene: TRBV4-1
j_gene: TRBJ2-3
d_gene: NA

CDR3nt: TGTGCTAGCAGCACACAGACTCGAAATGAGCAGTTCTTC
CDR3aa: CASSTQTRNEQFF
abundance: NA
v_gene: TRBV7-9
j_gene: TRBJ2-1
d_gene: NA

CDR3nt: TGCGCCAGCAGCTGGGGGCCAACCGAGCAAGAGACCCAGTACTTC
CDR3aa: CASSWGPTEQETQYF
abundance: NA
v_gene: TRBV5-1
j_gene: TRBJ2-5
d_gene: NA

CDR3nt: TGTGCCAGCAGTTTCCCGTCGGGACAGAAGATAGTGGAGACCCAGTACTTC
CDR3aa: CASSFPSGQKIVETQYF
abundance: NA
v_gene: TRBV28
j_gene: TRBJ2-5
d_gene: TRBD1

CDR3nt: TGCAGCGTTTCGGGACTATCGTACAATGAGCAGTTCTTC
CDR3aa: CSVSGLSYNEQFF
abundance: few
v_gene: TRBV29-1
j_gene: TRBJ2-1
d_gene: TRBD2

CDR3nt: TGCAGTGCTAGAGATTTAAGATTGTCTAATGAAAAACTGTTTTTT
CDR3aa: CSARDLRLSNEKLFF
abundance: NA
v_gene: TRBV20-1
j_gene: TRBJ1-4
d_gene: NA

CDR3nt: TGTGCCAGCAGCTTAAGGGGACAGAGAACAGATACGCAGTATTTT
CDR3aa: CASSLRGQRTDTQYF
abundance: few
v_gene: TRBV7-2
j_gene: TRBJ2-3
d_gene: TRBD1

CDR3nt: TGTGCCAGCAGCTCCACCGAGGCAGAGGCTGTCGAGCAGTACTTC
CDR3aa: CASSSTEAEAVEQYF
abundance: NA
v_gene: TRBV7-9
j_gene: TRBJ2-7
d_gene: NA

CDR3nt: TGTGCCAGCAGCTTGGCCGGGTCCCACGAGCAGTACTTC
CDR3aa: CASSLAGSHEQYF
abundance: few
v_gene: TRBV5-8
j_gene: TRBJ2-7
d_gene: NA

CDR3nt: TGTGCCAGCAGCTTACGACTAGCTCCCCAAGAGACCCAGTACTTC
CDR3aa: CASSLRLAPQETQYF
abundance: NA
v_gene: TRBV5-5
j_gene: TRBJ2-5
d_gene: TRBD2

CDR3nt: TGTGCCAGCAGTTACTCGGGCCGGGACAGGGTACCCTACGAGCAGTACTTC
CDR3aa: CASSYSGRDRVPYEQYF
abundance: NA
v_gene: TRBV6-2/TRBV6-3
j_gene: TRBJ2-7
d_gene: TRBD1

CDR3nt: TGTGCCAGCAGCCAATTAATAGGGAGATACGAGCAGTACTTC
CDR3aa: CASSQLIGRYEQYF
abundance: NA
v_gene: TRBV4-2
j_gene: TRBJ2-7
d_gene: NA

CDR3nt: TGTGCCAGCAGTCTGTCCTCTCTTGATACGCAGTATTTT
CDR3aa: CASSLSSLDTQYF
abundance: few
v_gene: TRBV6-5
j_gene: TRBJ2-3
d_gene: NA

CDR3nt: TGTGCCAGCAGCTTAGGACAGGGGGCTGGCTATGGCTACACCTTC
CDR3aa: CASSLGQGAGYGYTF
abundance: few
v_gene: TRBV7-9
j_gene: TRBJ1-2
d_gene: TRBD1

CDR3nt: TGTGCCAGCAGCCACGCACCACGGGGCGATAGCACAGATACGCAGTATTTT
CDR3aa: CASSHAPRGDSTDTQYF
abundance: NA
v_gene: TRBV7-9
j_gene: TRBJ2-3
d_gene: NA

CDR3nt: TGCAGCGTTGAAGTCCGGGAAACCTACGAGCAGTACTTC
CDR3aa: CSVEVRETYEQYF
abundance: few
v_gene: TRBV29-1
j_gene: TRBJ2-7
d_gene: NA

CDR3nt: TGTGCCAGCAGTTACTCGAATTTGGGTACCTTTAATGAAAAACTGTTTTTT
CDR3aa: CASSYSNLGTFNEKLFF
abundance: few
v_gene: TRBV6-5
j_gene: TRBJ1-4
d_gene: NA

CDR3nt: TGTGCCAGCAGCCAAGCTCCGTCGGGGCATCGTGAGCAGTTCTTC
CDR3aa: CASSQAPSGHREQFF
abundance: NA
v_gene: TRBV3-1
j_gene: TRBJ2-1
d_gene: NA

CDR3nt: TGTGCCAGCAGACCTACCGGGATATCTAATGAAAAACTGTTTTTT
CDR3aa: CASRPTGISNEKLFF
abundance: few
v_gene: TRBV5-5
j_gene: TRBJ1-4
d_gene: NA

CDR3nt: TGTGCCAGCAGCGCCTCAACAGGGTCCACCGGGGAGCTGTTTTTT
CDR3aa: CASSASTGSTGELFF
abundance: NA
v_gene: TRBV11-2
j_gene: TRBJ2-2
d_gene: NA

CDR3nt: TGCGCCAGCAGCTTATCGGGACAGGGGTCCTCTGGGGCCAACGTCCTGACTTTC
CDR3aa: CASSLSGQGSSGANVLTF
abundance: few
v_gene: TRBV5-1
j_gene: TRBJ2-6
d_gene: TRBD1

CDR3nt: TGTGCCAGCAGTCCAGGGATTGTAGCGGAAGAGACCCAGTACTTC
CDR3aa: CASSPGIVAEETQYF
abundance: NA
v_gene: TRBV12-3/TRBV12-4
j_gene: TRBJ2-5
d_gene: NA

CDR3nt: TGTGCCAGCAACCGGCAGGGGAGGGCTGAAGCTTTCTTT
CDR3aa: CASNRQGRAEAFF
abundance: few
v_gene: TRBV12-3/TRBV12-4
j_gene: TRBJ1-1
d_gene: NA

CDR3nt: TGCGCCAGCAGCCAAGACTGGGACTTCTCCTACGAGCAGTACTTC
CDR3aa: CASSQDWDFSYEQYF
abundance: once
v_gene: TRBV4-3
j_gene: TRBJ2-7
d_gene: NA

CDR3nt: TGCAGCGTTCTGGCTAGCGGGGGAACAGATACGCAGTATTTT
CDR3aa: CSVLASGGTDTQYF
abundance: few
v_gene: TRBV29-1
j_gene: TRBJ2-3
d_gene: TRBD2

CDR3nt: TGCGCCAGCAGCCACGGGACAGGCTACAATGAGCAGTTCTTC
CDR3aa: CASSHGTGYNEQFF
abundance: NA
v_gene: TRBV4-3
j_gene: TRBJ2-1
d_gene: TRBD1

CDR3nt: TGCAGCGTTGGGACCACAAGGAGTGGCTACACCTTC
CDR3aa: CSVGTTRSGYTF
abundance: few
v_gene: TRBV29-1
j_gene: TRBJ1-2
d_gene: NA

CDR3nt: TGCGCCAGCAGCTTGGCCGCAGGGCTAGAGACCCAGTACTTC
CDR3aa: CASSLAAGLETQYF
abundance: NA
v_gene: TRBV5-1
j_gene: TRBJ2-5
d_gene: NA

CDR3nt: TGTGCCAGCAGTCGAGGTCACAGGGTTAACTATGGCTACACCTTC
CDR3aa: CASSRGHRVNYGYTF
abundance: few
v_gene: TRBV6-2/TRBV6-3
j_gene: TRBJ1-2
d_gene: NA

CDR3nt: TGTGCCAGCAGCGAAGGGCCCCCGGGACTAGCGAGCTACGAGCAGTACTTC
CDR3aa: CASSEGPPGLASYEQYF
abundance: NA
v_gene: TRBV7-8
j_gene: TRBJ2-7
d_gene: TRBD2

CDR3nt: TGTGCCAGCAGCTTGGAATTGGGGTCGGCAGGGGGAAGCTCCTATAATTCACCCCTCCACTTT
CDR3aa: CASSLELGSAGGSSYNSPLHF
abundance: few
v_gene: TRBV5-4
j_gene: TRBJ1-6
d_gene: TRBD1

CDR3nt: TGCGCCAGCAGCCAAGATTCGGTGCGGGGGAGCTCCTACGAGCAGTACTTC
CDR3aa: CASSQDSVRGSSYEQYF
abundance: NA
v_gene: TRBV4-3
j_gene: TRBJ2-7
d_gene: TRBD2